The present entry profiles one T cell receptor (beta chain) with its context. The CDR3 is 12 amino acids. Per the germline V gene, CDR1 is SGHAT and CDR2 is FQNNGV. The germline V and J ends were trimmed by 3 bases and 4 bases, with 4 bases remaining between them. Original analysis: Amplified reference gene primers provided the basis for estimating nucleated cell counts. Here immunoSEQ multiplex PCR was the method, and the copy in TCRdb shows in-frame clones only, minus some. That table supplies the V and J calls and clone size; D and trimming were determined from the DNA. The data hold about 240,000 clones, with about 82% observed a single time. These data belong to a study of blood T cell repertoires in COVID-19.

Sequenced input: peripheral blood. The receptor comes from an elderly man with acute or convalescent COVID-19. J is TRBJ1-5 and V is TRBV11-2; D gene ambiguous. In DNA form, the CDR3 reads TGTGCCAGCAGCTTTCCGAATCAGCCCCAGCATTTT. It yields the protein CASSFPNQPQHF.